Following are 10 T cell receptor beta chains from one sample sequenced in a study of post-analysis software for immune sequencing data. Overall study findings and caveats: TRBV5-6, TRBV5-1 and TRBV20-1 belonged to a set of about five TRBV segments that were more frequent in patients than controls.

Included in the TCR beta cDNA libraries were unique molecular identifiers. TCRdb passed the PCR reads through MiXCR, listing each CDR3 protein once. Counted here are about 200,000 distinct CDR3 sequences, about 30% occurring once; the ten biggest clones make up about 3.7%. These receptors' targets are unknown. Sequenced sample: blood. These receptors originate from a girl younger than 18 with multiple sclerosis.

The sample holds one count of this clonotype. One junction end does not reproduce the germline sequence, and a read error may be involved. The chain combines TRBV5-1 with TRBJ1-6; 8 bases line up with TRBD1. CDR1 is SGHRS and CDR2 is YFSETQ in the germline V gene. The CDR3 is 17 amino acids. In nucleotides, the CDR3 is TGCGCCAGCAGCGCCTCCCCGACAGGGGCGAATAATTCACCCCCCCACTTT. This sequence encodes CASSASPTGANNSPPHF.

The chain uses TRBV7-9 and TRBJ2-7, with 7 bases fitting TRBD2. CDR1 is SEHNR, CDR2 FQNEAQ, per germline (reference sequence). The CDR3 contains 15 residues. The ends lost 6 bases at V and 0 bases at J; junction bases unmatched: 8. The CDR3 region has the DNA TGTGCCAGCAGTGCAAGCGGGGCTGGCTCCTACGAGCAGTACTTC. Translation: CASSASGAGSYEQYF. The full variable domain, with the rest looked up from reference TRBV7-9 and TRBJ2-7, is DTGVSQNPRHKITKRGQNVTFRCDPISEHNRLYWYRQTLGQGPEFLTYFQNEAQLEKSRLLSDRFSAERPKGSFSTLEIQRTEQGDSAMYLCASSASGAGSYEQYFGPGTRLTVT.

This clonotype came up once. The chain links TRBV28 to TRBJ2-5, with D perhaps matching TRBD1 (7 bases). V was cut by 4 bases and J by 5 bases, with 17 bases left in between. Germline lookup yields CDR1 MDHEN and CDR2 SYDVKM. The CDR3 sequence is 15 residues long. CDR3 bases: TGTGCCAGCAGTTGGGCCGGCAGGGGGGCGGAGACCCAGTACTTC. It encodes CASSWAGRGAETQYF.

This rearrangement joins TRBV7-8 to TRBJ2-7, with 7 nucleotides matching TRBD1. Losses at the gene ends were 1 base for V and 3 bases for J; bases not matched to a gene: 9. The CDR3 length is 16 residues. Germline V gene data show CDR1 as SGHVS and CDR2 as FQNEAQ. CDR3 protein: CASSLGQGRDLYEQYF. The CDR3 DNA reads TGTGCCAGCAGCTTAGGACAGGGCAGGGACCTCTACGAGCAGTACTTC.

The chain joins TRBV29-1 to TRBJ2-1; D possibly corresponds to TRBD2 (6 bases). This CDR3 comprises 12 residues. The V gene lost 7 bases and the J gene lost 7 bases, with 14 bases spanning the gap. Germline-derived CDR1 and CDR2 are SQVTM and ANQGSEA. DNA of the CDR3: TGCAGCGGGGGGGAGTTGGGGAATGAGCAGTTCTTC. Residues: CSGGELGNEQFF.

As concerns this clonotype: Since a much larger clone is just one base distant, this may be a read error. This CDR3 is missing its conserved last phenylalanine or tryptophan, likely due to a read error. The CDR3 region has the DNA TGTGCCAGCAGCTTGATGGGACTCCCGTTGAGTACGCAGTATTTG. Its protein is CASSLMGLPLSTQYL. The V call is TRBV5-4, the J call TRBJ2-3; TRBD2 is a possible D gene (6 bases). CDR3 length: 15 residues. Per germline, CDR1 SGHNT and CDR2 YYREEE (reference sequence). V was trimmed by 1 base and J by 8 bases, leaving 17 bases between them.

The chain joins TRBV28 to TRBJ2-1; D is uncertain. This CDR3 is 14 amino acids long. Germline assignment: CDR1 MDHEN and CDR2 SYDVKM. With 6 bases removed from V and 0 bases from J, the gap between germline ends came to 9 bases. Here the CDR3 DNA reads TGTGCCAGCAGCCGTGGGATCTCCTACAATGAGCAGTTCTTC. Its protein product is CASSRGISYNEQFF. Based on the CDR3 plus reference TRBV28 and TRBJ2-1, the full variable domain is DVKVTQSSRYLVKRTGEKVFLECVQDMDHENMFWYRQDPGLGLRLIYFSYDVKMKEKGDIPEGYSVSREKKERFSLILESASTNQTSMYLCASSRGISYNEQFFGPGTRLTVL.

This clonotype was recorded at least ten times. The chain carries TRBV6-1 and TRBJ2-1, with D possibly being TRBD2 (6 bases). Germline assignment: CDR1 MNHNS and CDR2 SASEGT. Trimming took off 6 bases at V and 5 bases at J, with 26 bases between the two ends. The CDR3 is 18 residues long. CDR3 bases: TGTGCCAGCAGACCCTTTATAGGTTATGGCGGGACTGACAATGAGCAGTTCTTC. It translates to CASRPFIGYGGTDNEQFF.

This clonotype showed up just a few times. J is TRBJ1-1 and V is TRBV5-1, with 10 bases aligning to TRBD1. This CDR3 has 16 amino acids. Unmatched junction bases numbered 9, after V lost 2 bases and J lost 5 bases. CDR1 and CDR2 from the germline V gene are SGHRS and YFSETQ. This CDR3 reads CASSFGGTGVVTEAFF. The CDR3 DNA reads TGCGCCAGCAGCTTTGGGGGGACAGGGGTTGTAACTGAAGCTTTCTTT.

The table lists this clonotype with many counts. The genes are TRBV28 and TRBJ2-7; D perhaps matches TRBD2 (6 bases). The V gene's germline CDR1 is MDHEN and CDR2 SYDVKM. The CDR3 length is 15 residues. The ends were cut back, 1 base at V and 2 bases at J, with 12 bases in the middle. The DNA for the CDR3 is TGTGCCAGCAGTTTATTAACGGGAGCGGCCTACGAGCAGTACTTC. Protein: CASSLLTGAAYEQYF.